This TCR beta chain was recorded in a study of T-cell memory formation after mild COVID-19. TCRdb itself ran the 5' RACE reads through MiXCR, one entry per CDR3 protein. The sample shows about 150,000 distinct CDR3 sequences, 14% of them seen only once. About this clonotype: Its antigen is still unknown.

Study-wide results and limits: Shrinking CD4+ clones resided mostly in CM and EM, and CD8+ ones in EMRA. Some responding clones appeared in pre-infection memory, suggesting cross-reactive memory joined.

Sequencing was carried out using PBMCs or a T cell subset sorted from them (not recorded which). The sequence derives from an adult woman who had mild COVID-19 (a few samples of this study predate the infection). Cell type and time point are not known.

The CDR3 bases are TGCAGTGCTAGAGATACGGGGAACACCGGGGAGCTGTTTTTT. Residues: CSARDTGNTGELFF. The chain links TRBV20-1 to TRBJ2-2, with unresolved D. The CDR3 totals 14 residues. The V gene lost 0 bases and the J gene lost 1 base, with 6 bases spanning the gap. In germline, CDR1 is DFQATT, CDR2 SNEGSKA (reference sequence).